This TCR beta chain was found in a study of T cell repertoires in cytomegalovirus infection. Study as a whole: Indications of both CMV infection and matching HLA type were provided by public TCR beta signatures. Overall study findings and caveats: Clonotypes of TCR beta that were HLA-C-restricted and CMV-specific dominated the ex vivo response. Totalled public TCR beta family frequency picked out people who carried CMV plus the relevant HLA.

TCRdb reanalysed the reads using MiXCR and keeps one entry per CDR3 protein. The sample consists of roughly 300,000 distinct CDR3 sequences, approximately 9.5% of them appearing once. The germline gives CDR1 MDHEN, CDR2 SYDVKM. The CDR3 covers 13 residues. Trimming pared 8 bases from V and 6 bases from J, leaving 17 bases between. This clonotype has a handful of counts. Its antigen is currently unknown. The chain combines TRBV28 with TRBJ2-7; maybe TRBD1 (6 bases). This TCR came from a human donor in good health (CMV status not recorded). Some clones in this sample may be carry-over from other donors' samples. Sample: PBMCs. The CDR3 region is CASYQRGGGEQYF. The CDR3, as DNA: TGTGCCAGCTACCAAAGAGGGGGTGGCGAGCAGTACTTC.